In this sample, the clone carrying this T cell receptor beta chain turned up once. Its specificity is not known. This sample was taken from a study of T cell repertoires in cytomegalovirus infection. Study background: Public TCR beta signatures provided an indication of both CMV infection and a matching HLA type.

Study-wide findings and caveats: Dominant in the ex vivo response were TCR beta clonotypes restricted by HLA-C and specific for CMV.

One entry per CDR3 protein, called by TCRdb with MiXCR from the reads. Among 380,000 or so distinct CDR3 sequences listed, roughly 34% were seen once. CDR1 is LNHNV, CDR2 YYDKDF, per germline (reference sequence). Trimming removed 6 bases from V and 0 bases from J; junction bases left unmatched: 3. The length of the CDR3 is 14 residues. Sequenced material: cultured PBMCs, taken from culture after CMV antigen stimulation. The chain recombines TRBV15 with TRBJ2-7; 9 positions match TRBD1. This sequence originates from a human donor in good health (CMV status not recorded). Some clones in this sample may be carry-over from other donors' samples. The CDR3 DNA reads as TGTGCCACCAGTCGGGGACAGGGCTCCTACGAGCAGTACTTC. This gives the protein CATSRGQGSYEQYF.